This is a list of T cell receptor beta chains from one sample in a study of CD4 T cells in relation to SARS-CoV-2 and coronaviruses. These receptors have no known antigen. Profiling relied on immunoSEQ multiplex PCR, and the TCRdb table lists in-frame clones only, not all of them. The sample consists of about 23,000 clones, 76% of them appearing once. The material sequenced was CD4+ T cells from PBMCs, cultured in vitro. These receptors came from a human donor in good health. Each CDR3 is given with its conserved first and last residue. Each record gives: clone size, V gene, D gene, J gene, CDR3 protein, CDR3 DNA. A D gene is named only where the DNA matches it firmly. The size field is filled for only some rows; it gives once, few, many or a size class.

once,TRBV28,NA,TRBJ2-1,CASSLYFGVGSNNNEQFF,TGTGCCAGCAGTTTATATTTCGGGGTGGGATCAAACAACAATGAGCAGTTCTTC
NA,TRBV7-9,TRBD2,TRBJ2-3,CASSLRSSGSTDTQYF,TGTGCCAGCAGCTTAAGGTCTAGCGGAAGCACAGATACGCAGTATTTT
NA,TRBV11-2,NA,TRBJ2-7,CASSSDYEQYF,TGTGCCAGCAGCTCCGACTACGAGCAGTACTTC
NA,TRBV30,NA,TRBJ2-1,CAWSRGNGTPYYNEQFF,TGTGCCTGGAGTCGGGGCAACGGGACACCTTACTACAATGAGCAGTTCTTC
NA,TRBV5-6,TRBD2,TRBJ2-5,CASRISGSGETQYF,TGTGCCAGCAGGATTAGCGGGAGTGGGGAGACCCAGTACTTC
NA,TRBV24-1,TRBD2,TRBJ2-1,CATSDFQVGGRADEQFF,TGTGCCACCAGTGATTTTCAAGTTGGCGGGAGGGCCGATGAGCAGTTCTTC
NA,TRBV3-1/TRBV3-2,NA,TRBJ1-2,CASSQGSGVGGYTF,TGTGCCAGCAGCCAAGGATCAGGGGTCGGGGGCTACACCTTC
NA,TRBV28,TRBD1,TRBJ2-1,CASRRTGSSYNEQFF,TGTGCCAGCAGACGGACAGGGAGCTCCTACAATGAGCAGTTCTTC
once,TRBV6-4,TRBD2,TRBJ2-2,CASSASGRDTGELFF,TGTGCCAGCAGTGCCAGCGGGAGGGACACCGGGGAGCTGTTTTTT
NA,TRBV28,NA,TRBJ1-2,CASSLRGVGGYTF,TGTGCCAGCAGTCTGCGCGGGGTGGGCGGCTACACCTTC
NA,TRBV9,NA,TRBJ1-1,CASSVGVGNTEAFF,TGTGCCAGCAGCGTAGGTGTGGGAAACACTGAAGCTTTCTTT
few,TRBV18,NA,TRBJ1-1,CASSISEMNTEAFF,TGTGCCAGCTCAATAAGCGAAATGAACACTGAAGCTTTCTTT
NA,TRBV5-1,NA,TRBJ2-2,CASSFNTGELFF,TGCGCCAGCAGCTTCAACACCGGGGAGCTGTTTTTT
NA,TRBV5-4,TRBD1,TRBJ2-5,CASSERQGTEETQYF,TGTGCCAGCAGCGAGAGACAGGGGACCGAAGAGACCCAGTACTTC
NA,TRBV2,TRBD1,TRBJ1-1,CASSFGQGMGNTEAFF,TGTGCCAGCAGTTTCGGACAGGGGATGGGGAACACTGAAGCTTTCTTT
NA,TRBV10-2,NA,TRBJ2-1,CASSLSDRNSYNEQFF,TGCGCCAGCAGTTTGTCCGACAGGAACTCCTACAATGAGCAGTTCTTC
once,TRBV11-2,NA,TRBJ2-7,CASSRDPLGEQYF,TGTGCCAGCAGCCGGGACCCGCTGGGGGAGCAGTACTTC
NA,TRBV2,NA,TRBJ1-2,CASSEGGGYYGYTF,TGTGCCAGCAGTGAAGGTGGGGGATACTATGGCTACACTTTC
NA,TRBV15,NA,TRBJ2-1,CATSREGGNDEQFF,TGTGCCACCAGCAGGGAGGGGGGTAACGATGAGCAGTTCTTC
NA,TRBV11-3,TRBD2,TRBJ2-7,CASSPGLAGEVGEQYF,TGTGCCAGCAGCCCGGGACTAGCGGGAGAGGTGGGCGAGCAGTACTTC
NA,TRBV6-5,NA,TRBJ1-5,CASNAGSNQPQHF,TGTGCCAGCAACGCAGGTAGCAATCAGCCCCAGCATTTT
NA,TRBV2,NA,TRBJ1-5,CASTREDNQPQHF,TGTGCCAGCACTCGGGAGGACAATCAGCCCCAGCATTTT
NA,TRBV3-1/TRBV3-2,NA,TRBJ1-5,CASSQGVVGIGQPQHF,TGTGCCAGCAGCCAAGGAGTTGTGGGTATAGGGCAGCCCCAGCATTTT
NA,TRBV5-1,NA,TRBJ2-7,CASSSVRDSYEQYF,TGCGCCAGCAGCTCCGTTCGGGACTCCTACGAGCAGTACTTC
few,TRBV5-4,TRBD2,TRBJ2-7,CASSLDSSGSYEQYF,TGTGCCAGCAGCTTGGATTCTAGCGGGAGCTACGAGCAGTACTTC
NA,TRBV6-1,NA,TRBJ2-1,CASSELFGGPGYNEQFF,TGTGCCAGCAGTGAACTCTTTGGGGGGCCGGGGTACAATGAGCAGTTCTTC
NA,TRBV2,TRBD2,TRBJ2-5,CASSTSGREETQYF,TGTGCCAGCTCGACTAGCGGGAGAGAGGAGACCCAGTACTTC
few,TRBV11-2,NA,TRBJ1-6,CASSLVGTEDSPLHF,TGTGCCAGCAGCTTAGTCGGGACTGAGGATTCACCCCTCCACTTT
NA,TRBV6-5,NA,TRBJ2-3,CASSQGASTDTQYF,TGTGCCAGCAGTCAGGGAGCGTCCACAGATACGCAGTATTTT
NA,TRBV18,NA,TRBJ1-1,CASSPFHRDAEAFF,TGTGCCAGCTCACCTTTTCACAGGGACGCTGAAGCTTTCTTT
once,TRBV7-2,NA,TRBJ1-1,CASSPRGTQKMNTEAFF,TGTGCCAGCAGCCCCAGGGGCACTCAGAAGATGAACACTGAAGCTTTCTTT
NA,TRBV30,NA,TRBJ1-1,CAWSTHPLRTEAFF,TGTGCCTGGAGTACACACCCATTAAGAACTGAAGCTTTCTTT
NA,TRBV4-1,TRBD2,TRBJ2-2,CASILTVGTSGGNTGELFF,TGCGCCAGCATCCTCACCGTCGGGACTAGCGGGGGAAACACCGGGGAGCTGTTTTTT
few,TRBV5-4,TRBD2,TRBJ2-2,CASSPGLAGVAGELFF,TGTGCCAGCAGCCCGGGACTAGCGGGAGTGGCTGGGGAGCTGTTTTTT
few,TRBV6-5,TRBD2,TRBJ2-2,CASSPISGTPRELFF,TGTGCCAGCAGCCCAATTAGCGGGACCCCCCGGGAGCTGTTTTTT
NA,TRBV12-5,NA,TRBJ2-3,CASGLVVSGRHTDTQYF,TGTGCTAGTGGTTTGGTCGTCTCCGGGAGACACACAGATACGCAGTATTTT
NA,TRBV18,TRBD1,TRBJ2-1,CASSPPTGTLGNEQFF,TGTGCCAGCTCACCACCGACAGGGACCCTTGGCAATGAGCAGTTCTTC
NA,TRBV19,NA,TRBJ1-1,CASSIDPDRENTEAFF,TGTGCCAGTAGTATAGATCCGGACAGAGAGAACACTGAAGCTTTCTTT
NA,TRBV7-9,TRBD2,TRBJ2-6,CASSFDRGRTSGANVLTF,TGTGCCAGCAGCTTTGATCGCGGGAGGACTTCTGGGGCCAACGTCCTGACTTTC
NA,TRBV6-5,TRBD1,TRBJ2-3,CASSPGTVYTDTQYF,TGTGCCAGCAGTCCTGGGACAGTTTACACAGATACGCAGTATTTT
NA,TRBV4-1,NA,TRBJ2-7,CASSQDYGGLFYEQYF,TGCGCCAGCAGCCAAGATTATGGGGGACTCTTCTACGAGCAGTACTTC
NA,TRBV10-2,NA,TRBJ2-2,CASSEDYPTGTGELFF,TGCGCCAGCAGTGAGGACTACCCAACAGGGACCGGGGAGCTGTTTTTT
NA,TRBV9,NA,TRBJ2-5,CASSPAPGAEETQYF,TGTGCCAGCAGCCCAGCACCGGGGGCCGAAGAGACCCAGTACTTC
NA,TRBV28,NA,TRBJ1-1,CASSRGQLAFF,TGTGCCAGCAGTCGGGGACAATTAGCTTTCTTT
NA,TRBV7-3,NA,TRBJ1-3,CASSLKGVGNTIYF,TGTGCCAGCAGCTTAAAGGGGGTTGGAAACACCATATATTTT
NA,TRBV10-2,NA,TRBJ1-2,CASSPGRNYGYTF,TGCGCCAGCAGCCCCGGGAGGAACTATGGCTACACCTTC
NA,TRBV7-8,TRBD2,TRBJ2-1,CASSLALLAGLGNEQFF,TGTGCCAGCAGCTTAGCGCTCCTAGCGGGATTGGGCAATGAGCAGTTCTTC
NA,TRBV9,NA,TRBJ1-2,CASSPWAGGYTF,TGTGCCAGCAGCCCCTGGGCGGGTGGCTACACCTTC
NA,TRBV30,TRBD2,TRBJ2-7,CAWSDSQGLAYEQYF,TGTGCCTGGAGTGACTCCCAGGGACTAGCCTACGAGCAGTACTTC
NA,TRBV5-1,NA,TRBJ2-1,CASSLDPGAGAGGQFF,TGCGCCAGCAGCTTAGACCCTGGGGCGGGTGCCGGGGGGCAGTTCTTC
NA,TRBV5-1,TRBD2,TRBJ2-1,CASSLAREAYNEQFF,TGCGCCAGCAGCTTGGCGCGGGAGGCCTACAATGAGCAGTTCTTC